The sequence of this TCR beta chain was determined in a study of blood T cells in healthy people across ages. Broader study findings: Naive CD4+ cells and diversity were both higher in long-lived donors than in aged donors.

The germline CDR1 and CDR2 sequences are SNHLY and FYNNEI. Deletions cut 6 bases from V and 6 bases from J, with 8 bases between. CDR3 length equals 11 residues. Primers used in a second PCR of about 7 to 12 cycles were a sample-barcoded 5' primer and a J-beta primer mix. A template-switch adaptor containing 12 random nucleotides labeled each cDNA molecule. Per-sample output comprised a minimum of 2.5 million paired-end reads containing CDR3. In TCRdb, the 5' RACE reads were re-called with MiXCR into one record per CDR3 protein. The sample carries over 700,000 distinct CDR3 sequences, about 48% recorded once. Comments on this clonotype: Its specificity is unknown.

This TCR came from a man older than 75 in good health. The sample was blood. This sequence joins TRBV2 and TRBJ2-5; no reliable D call. As DNA, the CDR3 is TGTGCCAGCAGCCCGCCAAAGACCCAGTACTTC. This sequence encodes CASSPPKTQYF. Using reference TRBV2 and TRBJ2-5 for the parts outside the CDR3, the full variable domain is EPEVTQTPSHQVTQMGQEVILRCVPISNHLYFYWYRQILGQKVEFLVSFYNNEISEKSEIFDDQFSVERPDGSNFTLKIRSTKLEDSAMYFCASSPPKTQYFGPGTRLLVL.